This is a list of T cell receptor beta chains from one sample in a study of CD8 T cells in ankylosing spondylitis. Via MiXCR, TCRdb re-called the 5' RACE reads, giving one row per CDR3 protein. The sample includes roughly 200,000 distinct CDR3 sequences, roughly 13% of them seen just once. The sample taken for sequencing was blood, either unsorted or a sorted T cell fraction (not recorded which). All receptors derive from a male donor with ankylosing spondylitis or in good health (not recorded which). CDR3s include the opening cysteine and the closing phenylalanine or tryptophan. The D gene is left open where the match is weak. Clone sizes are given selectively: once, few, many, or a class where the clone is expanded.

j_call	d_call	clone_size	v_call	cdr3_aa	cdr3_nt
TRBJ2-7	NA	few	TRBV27	CASSFGAGRSHYEQYF	TGTGCCAGCAGTTTCGGGGCAGGGAGATCCCACTACGAGCAGTACTTC
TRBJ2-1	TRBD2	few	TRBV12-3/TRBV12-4	CASSLLTPGLAGSSYNEQFF	TGTGCCAGCAGTCTTCTGACCCCGGGGCTAGCGGGGAGCTCCTACAATGAGCAGTTCTTC
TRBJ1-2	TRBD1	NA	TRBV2	CASGQGKANYGYTF	TGTGCCAGCGGACAGGGGAAGGCTAACTATGGCTACACCTTC
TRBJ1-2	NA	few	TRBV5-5	CASSLGTRGYTF	TGTGCCAGCAGCTTAGGGACGAGAGGCTACACCTTC
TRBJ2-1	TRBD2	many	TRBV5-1	CASSLGAGGQDEQFF	TGCGCCAGCAGCTTGGGAGCGGGGGGGCAGGATGAGCAGTTCTTC
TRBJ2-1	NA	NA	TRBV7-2	CASSLSGASLEQFF	TGTGCCAGCAGCTTATCCGGGGCTAGCCTCGAGCAGTTCTTC
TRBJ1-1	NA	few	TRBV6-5	CASSYSAGGNTEAFF	TGTGCCAGCAGTTACTCGGCCGGGGGGAACACTGAAGCTTTCTTT
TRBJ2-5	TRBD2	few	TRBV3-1	CASSFPPGGWQETQYF	TGTGCCAGCAGCTTTCCCCCCGGGGGGTGGCAAGAGACCCAGTACTTC
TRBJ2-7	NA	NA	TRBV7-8	CASSQEIPYEQYF	TGTGCCAGCAGCCAAGAAATTCCCTACGAGCAGTACTTC
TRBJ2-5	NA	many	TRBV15	CATSRVEIMETQYF	TGTGCCACCAGCAGAGTGGAGATCATGGAGACCCAGTACTTC
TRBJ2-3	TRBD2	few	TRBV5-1	CASSLAEVVAGGWADTQYF	TGCGCCAGCAGCTTGGCCGAGGTGGTAGCGGGAGGATGGGCAGATACGCAGTATTTT
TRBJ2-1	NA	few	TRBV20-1	CSASVSSYNEQFF	TGCAGTGCTTCCGTGAGCTCCTACAATGAGCAGTTCTTC
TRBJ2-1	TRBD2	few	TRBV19	CASSERETFDNEQFF	TGTGCCAGTAGTGAGCGGGAGACTTTCGACAATGAGCAGTTCTTC
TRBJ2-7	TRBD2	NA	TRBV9	CASSGTSVYEQYF	TGTGCCAGCAGCGGCACTAGCGTTTACGAGCAGTACTTC
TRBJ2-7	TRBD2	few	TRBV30	CAWSVILASEQYF	TGTGCCTGGAGTGTAATACTAGCGAGCGAGCAGTACTTC
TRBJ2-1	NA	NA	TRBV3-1	CASSQEHRDLQGGDEQFF	TGTGCCAGCAGCCAAGAACATAGGGACCTCCAAGGAGGGGATGAGCAGTTTTTC
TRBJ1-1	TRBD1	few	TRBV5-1	CASSFRPGQRIDTEAFF	TGCGCCAGCAGCTTCCGACCGGGACAGCGGATCGACACTGAAGCTTTCTTT
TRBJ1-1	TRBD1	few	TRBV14	CASSPFPGTAGDTEAFF	TGTGCCAGCAGCCCCTTCCCCGGGACAGCCGGGGACACTGAAGCTTTCTTT
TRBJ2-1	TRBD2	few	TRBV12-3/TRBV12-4	CASSLRGLALYNEQFF	TGTGCCAGCAGCCTGAGAGGACTAGCGCTTTACAATGAGCAGTTCTTC
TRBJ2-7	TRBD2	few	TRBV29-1	CSVSGTTPEEQYF	TGCAGCGTTTCCGGGACTACCCCGGAGGAGCAGTACTTC
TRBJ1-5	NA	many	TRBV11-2	CASSLDRTSVRHF	TGTGCCAGCAGCTTAGATCGGACCTCCGTGAGGCATTTT
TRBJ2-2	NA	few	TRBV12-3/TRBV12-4	CASSPHSLNTGELFF	TGTGCCAGCAGTCCGCACTCGTTGAACACCGGGGAGCTGTTTTTT
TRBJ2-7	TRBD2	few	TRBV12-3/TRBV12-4	CASSLTPGLAPYEQYF	TGTGCCAGCAGTTTAACACCGGGACTAGCGCCCTACGAGCAGTACTTC
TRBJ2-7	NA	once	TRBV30	CAWRTGPGRDGPIEQYF	TGTGCCTGGAGAACAGGGCCCGGCCGGGACGGACCCATCGAGCAGTACTTC
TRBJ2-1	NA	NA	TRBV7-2	CASSLARELAYNEQFF	TGTGCCAGCAGCTTAGCGCGCGAATTGGCCTACAATGAGCAGTTCTTC
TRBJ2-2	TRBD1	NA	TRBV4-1	CASSQDMVRGPDTGELFF	TGCGCCAGCAGCCAAGATATGGTTAGGGGGCCCGACACCGGGGAGCTGTTTTTT
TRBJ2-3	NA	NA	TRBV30	CAWSIGPTDTQYF	TGTGCCTGGAGTATCGGGCCCACGGATACGCAGTATTTT
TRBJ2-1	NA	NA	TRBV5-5	CASSLQAGSRDEQFF	TGTGCCAGCAGCTTGCAGGCCGGTTCCCGAGATGAGCAGTTCTTC
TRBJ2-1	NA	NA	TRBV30	CAWIVTEHNEQFF	TGTGCCTGGATCGTGACAGAGCACAATGAGCAGTTCTTC
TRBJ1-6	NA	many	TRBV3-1	CASSQDGTGSSYNSPLHF	TGTGCCAGCAGCCAAGATGGGACGGGGAGCTCCTATAATTCACCCCTCCACTTT
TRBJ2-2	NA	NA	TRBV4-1	CASSQVSNTGELFF	TGCGCCAGCAGCCAGGTTAGCAACACCGGGGAGCTGTTTTTT
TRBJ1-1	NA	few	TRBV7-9	CASSPQQGRMNTEAFF	TGTGCCAGCAGCCCCCAGCAGGGGAGGATGAACACTGAAGCTTTCTTT
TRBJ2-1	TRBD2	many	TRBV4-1	CASSQDEREGPRGEQFF	TGCGCCAGCAGCCAAGATGAGCGGGAGGGCCCTCGGGGTGAGCAGTTCTTC
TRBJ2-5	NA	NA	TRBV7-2	CASRDRAEELETQYF	TGTGCCAGTAGAGACCGGGCCGAAGAGCTCGAGACCCAGTACTTC
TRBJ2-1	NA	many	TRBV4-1	CASSHPLGGDEQFF	TGCGCCAGCAGCCACCCCCTAGGGGGTGATGAGCAGTTCTTC
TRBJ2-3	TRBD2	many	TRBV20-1	CSARDFREPSGSTDTQYF	TGCAGTGCTAGAGATTTCAGGGAACCTAGCGGGAGTACAGATACGCAGTATTTT
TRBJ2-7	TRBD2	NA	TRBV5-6	CASSYFSGSHEQYF	TGTGCCAGCAGCTACTTTAGCGGGTCCCACGAGCAGTACTTC
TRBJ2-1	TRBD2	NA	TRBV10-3	CAISESGVAGITYNEQFF	TGTGCCATCAGTGAGTCCGGGGTAGCGGGAATAACCTACAATGAGCAGTTCTTC
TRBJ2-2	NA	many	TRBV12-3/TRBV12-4	CASSLSSGRGGLENTGELFF	TGTGCCAGCAGTTTAAGTAGTGGGAGGGGGGGCCTGGAGAACACCGGGGAGCTGTTTTTT
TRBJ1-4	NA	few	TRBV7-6	CASSSRGVAEKLFF	TGTGCCAGCAGCTCCAGGGGAGTAGCGGAAAAACTGTTTTTT
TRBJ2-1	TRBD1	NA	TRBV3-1	CASTGTGSPYNEQFF	TGTGCCAGCACCGGGACAGGCTCTCCCTACAATGAGCAGTTCTTC
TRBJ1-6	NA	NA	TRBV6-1	CASRDFGGGNSPLHF	TGTGCCAGCAGAGACTTTGGCGGGGGAAATTCACCCCTCCACTTT
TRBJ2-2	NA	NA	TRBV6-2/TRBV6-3	CASSYLMNTGELFF	TGTGCCAGCAGTTACCTGATGAACACCGGGGAGCTGTTTTTT
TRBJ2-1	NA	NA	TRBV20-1	CSARDRVSGLSYNEQFF	TGCAGTGCTAGAGACAGGGTTTCCGGCCTCTCCTACAATGAGCAGTTCTTC
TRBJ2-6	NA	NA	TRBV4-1	CASSQRVYEANVLTF	TGCGCCAGCAGCCAAAGGGTCTATGAGGCCAACGTCCTGACTTTC
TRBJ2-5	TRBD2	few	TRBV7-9	CASRNGTSGLETQYF	TGTGCCAGCAGAAACGGGACTAGCGGCTTAGAGACCCAGTACTTC
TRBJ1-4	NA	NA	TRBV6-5	CASSYNNRKLFF	TGTGCCAGCAGTTATAATAACAGAAAACTGTTTTTT